This T cell receptor (beta chain) stems from a study of cytomegalovirus exposure and HLA in healthy donors. The PCR had 60 Vbeta and 13 Jbeta primers. Sequenced by immunoSEQ multiplex PCR; TCRdb stores in-frame clones only, minus some. The sample has about 96,000 clones. The CDR3 is 15 residues long. The germline V gene encodes CDR1 MNHNS and CDR2 SASEGT. V gave up 5 bases and J gave up 7 bases; unmatched junction bases: 5. The TCR sequence derives from a woman in her 30s in good health and CMV-seronegative. This chain connects TRBV6-1 to TRBJ1-6; TRBD1 agrees at 10 bases. Sequencing used PBMCs. Here the CDR3 reads CASSKDRGANSPLHF. CDR3 DNA: TGTGCCAGCAGTAAGGACAGGGGGGCGAATTCACCCCTCCACTTT.